Listed below are T cell receptor beta chains from one sample, sequenced in a study of T cell responses to AZD1222 COVID-19 vaccine. The assay was immunoSEQ multiplex PCR, and TCRdb's table has in-frame clones only and misses some. The sample has 90,000 to 150,000 clones; around nine tenths are singletons. The sample was peripheral blood, taken on day 0 of AZD1222 vaccination. The receptor set was obtained from an adult in good health. CDR3s include the opening cysteine and the closing phenylalanine or tryptophan. The order of the fields is V gene, clone size, J gene, D gene, CDR3 protein, CDR3 DNA. The D gene is left open where the match is weak. Not all rows give a size; the values are once, few, many and, for expanded clones, a class.

TRBV9	.	TRBJ2-2	TRBD2	CASSVAGTITGELFF	TGTGCCAGCAGCGTAGCCGGGACTATCACCGGGGAGCTGTTTTTT
TRBV29-1	once	TRBJ1-4	TRBD1	CSVYGTGANEKLFF	TGCAGCGTCTATGGGACAGGTGCTAATGAAAAACTGTTTTTT
TRBV19	.	TRBJ2-5	.	CASSFLESETQYF	TGTGCCAGTAGTTTTCTAGAATCGGAGACCCAGTACTTC
TRBV19	.	TRBJ1-5	.	CASSIWGQGNQPQHF	TGTGCCAGTAGTATTTGGGGGCAAGGCAATCAGCCCCAGCATTTT
TRBV5-5	once	TRBJ1-2	.	CASSFDAYGYTF	TGTGCCAGCAGCTTTGACGCCTATGGCTACACCTTC
TRBV11-3	.	TRBJ2-3	TRBD2	CASSLGGLAGRRTDTQYF	TGTGCCAGCAGCTTAGGTGGACTAGCGGGGAGGAGGACAGATACGCAGTATTTT
TRBV5-1	.	TRBJ2-2	.	CASKPEAPATGELFF	TGCGCCAGCAAACCAGAGGCCCCCGCCACCGGGGAGCTGTTTTTT
TRBV4-2	.	TRBJ2-1	TRBD1	CASSRGQGLYNEQFF	TGTGCCAGCAGCCGTGGACAGGGTCTATACAATGAGCAGTTCTTC
TRBV7-8	.	TRBJ2-3	TRBD2	CASSPKRGATDTQYF	TGTGCCAGCAGCCCCAAGCGGGGGGCAACAGATACGCAGTATTTT
TRBV7-6	.	TRBJ2-7	.	CASRQIYEAGASSYEQYF	TGTGCCAGCAGACAAATTTATGAAGCAGGGGCCTCCTCCTACGAGCAGTACTTC
TRBV19	.	TRBJ2-5	.	CASSMGKRETQYF	TGTGCCAGTAGTATGGGGAAAAGAGAGACCCAGTACTTC
TRBV7-2	.	TRBJ2-5	TRBD2	CASSFNSGGAWETQYF	TGTGCCAGCAGCTTTAATAGCGGGGGGGCCTGGGAGACCCAGTACTTC
TRBV18	once	TRBJ2-7	TRBD2	CASSPPSSGGFYEQYF	TGTGCCAGCTCACCACCGTCTAGCGGGGGGTTCTACGAGCAGTACTTC
TRBV11-1	.	TRBJ2-3	.	CASRTLGTSSTDTQYF	TGTGCCAGCAGAACACTCGGGACTTCTAGCACAGATACGCAGTATTTT
TRBV5-4	.	TRBJ1-3	.	CASSLRSTDTIYF	TGTGCCAGCAGCTTGCGGAGCACAGACACCATATATTTT
TRBV10-1	.	TRBJ1-5	.	CASSTNKGQPQHF	TGCGCCAGCAGCACCAACAAAGGGCAGCCCCAGCATTTT
TRBV6-2/TRBV6-3	.	TRBJ2-7	.	CASSYAGRTYEQYF	TGTGCCAGCAGTTACGCAGGACGTACCTACGAGCAGTACTTC
TRBV6-2/TRBV6-3	.	TRBJ1-2	.	CASSDGPHYGYTF	TGTGCCAGCAGCGACGGGCCTCACTATGGCTACACCTTC
TRBV6-2/TRBV6-3	.	TRBJ1-5	.	CASSQARLVSNQPQHF	TGTGCCAGCAGTCAGGCCCGCCTAGTTAGCAATCAGCCCCAGCATTTT
TRBV5-1	once	TRBJ2-7	.	CASSSGGGPLGYEQYF	TGCGCCAGCAGCTCGGGGGGCGGGCCCTTAGGCTACGAGCAGTACTTC
TRBV15	.	TRBJ2-6	TRBD1	CATSRTGSRSGANVLTF	TGTGCCACCAGCCGGACAGGGAGTCGGTCTGGGGCCAACGTCCTGACTTTC
TRBV27	.	TRBJ2-5	.	CASSPIPMYQETQYF	TGTGCCAGCAGTCCCATACCGATGTACCAAGAGACCCAGTACTTC
TRBV13	.	TRBJ1-2	TRBD1	CASSLGLGQGISGYTF	TGTGCCAGCAGCTTAGGCCTAGGACAGGGCATCAGCGGCTACACCTTC
TRBV27	.	TRBJ2-3	.	CASSLSLPRGTDTQYF	TGTGCCAGCAGTTTATCCCTACCGAGAGGCACAGATACGCAGTATTTT
TRBV10-2	.	TRBJ2-1	TRBD2	CASTPLAGDNEQFF	TGCGCCAGCACCCCCCTAGCGGGGGACAATGAGCAGTTCTTC
TRBV19	.	TRBJ1-6	TRBD1	CASSIRDRASPLHF	TGTGCCAGTAGTATACGGGACAGGGCTTCACCCCTCCACTTT
TRBV27	.	TRBJ1-2	TRBD1	CASSLRQGHGYTF	TGTGCCAGCAGTTTGCGACAGGGGCATGGCTACACCTTC
TRBV9	.	TRBJ1-3	.	CASSPPVGTSGNTIYF	TGTGCCAGCAGTCCCCCCGTGGGTACCTCTGGAAACACCATATATTTT
TRBV27	.	TRBJ2-3	.	CASSPLGLGPLTDTQYF	TGTGCCAGCAGTCCGTTAGGGCTCGGGCCGCTCACAGATACGCAGTATTTT
TRBV6-1	.	TRBJ2-3	.	CASSETGGNPGTDTQYF	TGTGCCAGCAGTGAAACTGGGGGGAACCCCGGCACAGATACGCAGTATTTT
TRBV9	.	TRBJ2-6	.	CASSPDLSGANVLTF	TGTGCCAGCAGCCCGGACCTCTCTGGGGCCAACGTCCTGACTTTC
TRBV7-3	.	TRBJ1-6	.	CASSLGGYNSPLHF	TGTGCCAGCAGCTTAGGTGGCTATAATTCACCCCTCCACTTT
TRBV7-9	.	TRBJ1-2	TRBD1	CASSQLNPGAGGDGYTF	TGTGCCAGCAGCCAACTTAATCCGGGAGCAGGGGGGGATGGCTACACCTTC
TRBV7-8	once	TRBJ1-2	.	CASSDLLRGTSAGYTF	TGTGCCAGCAGCGATCTCCTCAGGGGCACCTCTGCTGGCTACACCTTC
TRBV6-2/TRBV6-3	.	TRBJ1-1	.	CASSPGHYTEAFF	TGTGCCAGCAGTCCCGGACATTACACTGAAGCTTTCTTT
TRBV19	.	TRBJ2-5	.	CASRVLGSETQYF	TGTGCCTCCCGCGTCCTAGGTTCAGAGACCCAGTACTTC